The 19 T cell receptor beta chains in this list originate from one sample, sequenced in a study of blood T cell repertoires in COVID-19. The method was immunoSEQ multiplex PCR; TCRdb's version includes in-frame clones alone and lacks a portion of them. The table includes roughly 250,000 clones, 60% to 75% detected once. The sequenced sample consisted of peripheral blood. Source of these receptors: a woman of 80 years or more with acute or convalescent COVID-19.

The chain links TRBV7-9 to TRBJ1-5, with 8 nucleotides matching TRBD1. Germline V gene sequence: CDR1 SEHNR, CDR2 FQNEAQ (reference sequence). This CDR3 is built from 16 residues. Losses at the gene ends were 4 bases for V and 2 bases for J; bases not matched to a gene: 7. DNA of the CDR3: TGTGCCAGCAGCTCCGGACAGGGCGCTGGCAATCAGCCCCAGCATTTT. Protein sequence: CASSSGQGAGNQPQHF.

The genes are TRBV11-3 and TRBJ2-2; 10 bases agree with TRBD1. Trimming removed 4 bases from V and 1 base from J; junction bases left unmatched: 3. The germline gives CDR1 SGHNT, CDR2 YENEEA. This CDR3 spans 16 amino acids. Here the CDR3 DNA reads TGTGCCAGCAGCTCCGGGACAGGGGTGAACACCGGGGAGCTGTTTTTT. Translation: CASSSGTGVNTGELFF.

This clone was recorded many times. The V gene is TRBV7-9, the J gene TRBJ2-2; a weak D match, TRBD2 (5 bases). Trimming removed 5 bases from V and 2 bases from J, with 15 bases in between. Per the germline V gene, CDR1 is SEHNR and CDR2 is FQNEAQ (reference sequence). This CDR3 has 16 residues. This chain's CDR3 is CASSRLRAGNTGELFF. CDR3 nucleotides: TGTGCCAGCAGCCGACTTCGGGCGGGCAACACCGGGGAGCTGTTTTTT.

This clone came up once. The chain joins TRBV18 to TRBJ2-3; no clear D. V gave up 3 bases and J gave up 0 bases, with 13 bases separating them. Germline CDR1 KGHSH, CDR2 LQKENI. The CDR3 length is 16 residues. The CDR3 nucleotides are TGTGCCAGCTCACCCCTAGATACCTCTAGCACAGATACGCAGTATTTT. Encoded protein: CASSPLDTSSTDTQYF.

The chain joins TRBV10-3 to TRBJ1-2; 8 bases map to TRBD1. Germline V gene lookup returns CDR1 ENHRY and CDR2 SYGVKD. The V and J ends lost 4 bases and 5 bases, in that order; junction bases with no gene match: 3. This CDR3 is built from 13 residues. The CDR3 here is CAISGRQGYGYTF. CDR3 nucleotide sequence: TGTGCCATCAGTGGCAGACAGGGGTATGGCTACACCTTC.

In its sample, this clone was seen a few times. The CDR3: CASSLMRTIFPDWHGGYTF. In DNA form, the CDR3 reads TGCGCCAGCAGCCTAATGAGGACAATTTTTCCTGACTGGCATGGGGGCTACACCTTC. The chain is built from TRBV10-1 and TRBJ1-2, with D perhaps matching TRBD1 (5 bases). Between the trimmed V and J ends, which lost 6 bases and 8 bases, there was a span of 34 bases. The CDR3 sequence is 19 residues long. Germline V gene data show CDR1 as WNHNN and CDR2 as SYGVQD (reference sequence).

The chain is built from TRBV6-6 and TRBJ2-5, with D perhaps matching TRBD1 (5 bases). Germline V CDR1 and CDR2: MNHNY, SVGAGI (reference sequence). The CDR3 is 14 residues long. The V end was cut by 6 bases, the J end by 2 bases, with 13 bases between. CDR3 DNA sequence: TGTGCCAGCAGCTCATATAGGGGACAAGAGACCCAGTACTTC. Amino acids: CASSSYRGQETQYF.

CDR3 residues: CASRRLWETQYF. In DNA, the CDR3 is TGTGCCAGCAGGAGGTTGTGGGAGACCCAGTACTTC. The V call is TRBV6-4, the J call TRBJ2-5; D gene unclear. CDR3 size: 12 residues. Trimming stripped 6 bases from V and 5 bases from J, with 10 bases between. Germline CDR1 and CDR2: MRHNA and SNTAGT.

The chain carries TRBV19 and TRBJ2-3; TRBD2 agrees at 9 bases. Trimming removed 5 bases from V and 1 base from J; junction bases left unmatched: 16. In germline, CDR1 is LNHDA, CDR2 SQIVND (reference sequence). CDR3 length equals 19 residues. CDR3 sequence reads: CASSLNSGTSPTRTDTQYF. The CDR3 DNA reads TGTGCCAGTAGTCTGAACTCCGGGACTAGCCCCACGCGCACAGATACGCAGTATTTT. Looking up the rest from reference TRBV19 and TRBJ2-3 gives the full variable domain: DGGITQSPKYLFRKEGQNVTLSCEQNLNHDAMYWYRQDPGQGLRLIYYSQIVNDFQKGDIAEGYSVSREKKESFPLTVTSAQKNPTAFYLCASSLNSGTSPTRTDTQYFGPGTRLTVL.

The chain has TRBV27 and TRBJ2-1; TRBD2 matches at 14 bases. Germline CDR1 is MNHEY and CDR2 is SMNVEV (reference sequence). J was trimmed by 0 bases and V by 5 bases; bases with no gene match: 9. The CDR3 is 19 residues long. The CDR3 sequence is CASSPTTSGRVSSYNEQFF. The CDR3 coding sequence is TGTGCCAGCAGTCCCACGACTAGCGGGAGGGTTAGCTCCTACAATGAGCAGTTCTTC.

CDR3 DNA sequence: TGTGCCAGCAGCGTATCAGCGGGGCAGGGGAATGAAAAACTGTTTTTT. The encoded protein is CASSVSAGQGNEKLFF. The chain combines TRBV9 with TRBJ1-4; a weak D match, TRBD1 (6 bases). Germline values: CDR1 SGDLS, CDR2 YYNGEE. V lost 1 base and J 5 bases, leaving 15 bases between the germline ends. The CDR3 runs 16 residues.

This sequence joins TRBV7-9 and TRBJ2-2; 7 nucleotides align to TRBD2. V shed 6 bases and J 8 bases; nucleotides not matched to a gene: 12. The CDR3 extends over 15 amino acids. Per germline, CDR1 SEHNR and CDR2 FQNEAQ (reference sequence). Written as DNA, the CDR3 is TGTGCCAGCAGTGTGGCGGGAGCCGCGAGGGGGGAGCTGTTTTTT. Translating gives CASSVAGAARGELFF.

The V and J genes are TRBV5-1 and TRBJ1-3; TRBD1 is a possible D gene (6 bases). With 0 bases removed from V and 1 base from J, the gap between germline ends came to 8 bases. CDR1 and CDR2 (germline): SGHRS, YFSETQ. This CDR3 is built from 15 residues. The CDR3 is CASSLDTGSGNTIYF. CDR3 sequence (DNA): TGCGCCAGCAGCTTGGATACAGGGTCTGGAAACACCATATATTTT. Together with reference TRBV5-1 and TRBJ1-3, the CDR3 gives the full variable domain: KAGVTQTPRYLIKTRGQQVTLSCSPISGHRSVSWYQQTPGQGLQFLFEYFSETQRNKGNFPGRFSGRQFSNSRSEMNVSTLELGDSALYLCASSLDTGSGNTIYFGEGSWLTVV.

Remarks on this clone: The same CDR3 arises from other DNA sequences in this sample as well. The chain joins TRBV5-1 to TRBJ2-6; unclear D gene. V shed 1 base and J shed 2 bases, with 4 bases lying between them. Per germline, CDR1 SGHRS and CDR2 YFSETQ. The CDR3 extends over 14 amino acids. The CDR3 nucleotides read TGCGCCAGCAGCTTGACAGCTGGGGCCAACGTCCTGACTTTC. Its protein product is CASSLTAGANVLTF. The full variable domain, with the rest looked up from reference TRBV5-1 and TRBJ2-6, is KAGVTQTPRYLIKTRGQQVTLSCSPISGHRSVSWYQQTPGQGLQFLFEYFSETQRNKGNFPGRFSGRQFSNSRSEMNVSTLELGDSALYLCASSLTAGANVLTFGAGSRLTVL.

In this sample, this clone turned up once. V gene TRBV6-6 combines with J gene TRBJ1-5; D call uncertain. V was pared by 8 bases and J by 0 bases, with 14 bases between. The germline CDR1 and CDR2 sequences are MNHNY and SVGAGI (reference sequence). This CDR3 spans 15 amino acids. CDR3 amino acids: CASYLMAYSNQPQHF. The DNA of the CDR3 is TGTGCCAGCTACCTGATGGCTTATAGCAATCAGCCCCAGCATTTT.

The chain has TRBV20-1 and TRBJ1-1; D is ambiguous. This CDR3 has 11 residues. Germline-derived CDR1 and CDR2 are DFQATT and SNEGSKA (reference sequence). The CDR3, as DNA: TGCCGGGGATTTTGGGACACTGAAGCTTTCTTT. Residues: CRGFWDTEAFF.

The chain joins TRBV27 to TRBJ2-1; possible D gene TRBD2, 5 bases. The germline V and J ends were trimmed by 4 bases and 0 bases, with 19 bases remaining between them. This CDR3 region has 18 residues. The germline gives CDR1 MNHEY, CDR2 SMNVEV (reference sequence). This CDR3 reads CASSSQKQLVGSYNEQFF. The CDR3 bases are TGTGCCAGCAGTTCACAAAAACAACTAGTTGGCTCCTACAATGAGCAGTTCTTC.

The rearrangement joins TRBV2 to TRBJ2-2, with no clear D. Germline V lookup: CDR1 SNHLY, CDR2 FYNNEI. V was clipped by 3 bases and J by 0 bases, with 5 bases between them. The CDR3 runs 14 residues. The CDR3 reads CASSDYSNTGELFF. The CDR3 bases are TGTGCCAGCAGTGATTACTCGAACACCGGGGAGCTGTTTTTT.

This sequence joins TRBV9 and TRBJ1-2, with D tentatively TRBD1 (6 bases). The CDR3 covers 16 residues. The germline CDR1 and CDR2 sequences are SGDLS and YYNGEE. V was shortened by 0 bases and J by 7 bases, with 19 bases between the two germline ends. CDR3 amino acids: CASSVAPSGGQGGYTF. CDR3 sequence (DNA): TGTGCCAGCAGCGTAGCCCCCTCGGGGGGGCAGGGTGGCTACACCTTC.